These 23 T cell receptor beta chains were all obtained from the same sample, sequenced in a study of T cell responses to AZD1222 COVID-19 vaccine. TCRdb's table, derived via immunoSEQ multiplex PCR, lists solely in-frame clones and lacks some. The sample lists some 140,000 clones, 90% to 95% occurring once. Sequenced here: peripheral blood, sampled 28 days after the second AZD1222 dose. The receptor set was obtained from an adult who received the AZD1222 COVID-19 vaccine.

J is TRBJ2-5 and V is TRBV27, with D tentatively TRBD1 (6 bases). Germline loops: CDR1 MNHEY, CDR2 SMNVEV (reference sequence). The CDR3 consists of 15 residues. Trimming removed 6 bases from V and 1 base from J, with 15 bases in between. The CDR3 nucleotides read TGTGCCAGCAGAAACTCCAGGGGCCGCCAAGAGACCCAGTACTTC. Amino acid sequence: CASRNSRGRQETQYF.

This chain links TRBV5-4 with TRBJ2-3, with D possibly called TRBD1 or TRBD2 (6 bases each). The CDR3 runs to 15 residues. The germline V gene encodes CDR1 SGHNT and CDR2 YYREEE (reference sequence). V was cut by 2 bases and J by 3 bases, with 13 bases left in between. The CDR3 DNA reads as TGTGCCAGCAGCTTATGGGGGGCCGGGACAGATACGCAGTATTTT. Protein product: CASSLWGAGTDTQYF. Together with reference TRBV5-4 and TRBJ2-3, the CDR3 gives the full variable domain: ETGVTQSPTHLIKTRGQQVTLRCSSQSGHNTVSWYQQALGQGPQFIFQYYREEENGRGNFPPRFSGLQFPNYSSELNVNALELDDSALYLCASSLWGAGTDTQYFGPGTRLTVL.

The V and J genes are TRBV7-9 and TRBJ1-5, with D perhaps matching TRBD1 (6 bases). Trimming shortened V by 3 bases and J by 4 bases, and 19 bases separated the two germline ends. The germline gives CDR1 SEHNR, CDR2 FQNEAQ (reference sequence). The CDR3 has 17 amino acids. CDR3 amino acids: CASSLWARGQRNQPQHF. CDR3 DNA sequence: TGTGCCAGCAGCTTGTGGGCCCGCGGACAGAGAAATCAGCCCCAGCATTTT.

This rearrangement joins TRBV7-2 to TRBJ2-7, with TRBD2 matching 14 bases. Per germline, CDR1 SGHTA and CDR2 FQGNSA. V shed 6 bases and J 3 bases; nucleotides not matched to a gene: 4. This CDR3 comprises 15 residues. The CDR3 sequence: CASRRTSGGNYEQYF. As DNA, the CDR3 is TGTGCCAGCAGACGGACTAGCGGGGGGAACTACGAGCAGTACTTC. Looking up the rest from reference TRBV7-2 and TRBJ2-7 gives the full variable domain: GAGVSQSPSNKVTEKGKDVELRCDPISGHTALYWYRQSLGQGLEFLIYFQGNSAPDKSGLPSDRFSAERTGGSVSTLTIQRTQQEDSAVYLCASRRTSGGNYEQYFGPGTRLTVT.

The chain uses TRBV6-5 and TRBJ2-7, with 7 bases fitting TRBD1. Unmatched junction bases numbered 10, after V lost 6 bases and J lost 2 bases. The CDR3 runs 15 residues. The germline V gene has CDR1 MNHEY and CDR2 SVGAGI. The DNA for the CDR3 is TGTGCCAGCAGCCGAACGACAGGGTGGACCTACGAGCAGTACTTC. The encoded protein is CASSRTTGWTYEQYF.

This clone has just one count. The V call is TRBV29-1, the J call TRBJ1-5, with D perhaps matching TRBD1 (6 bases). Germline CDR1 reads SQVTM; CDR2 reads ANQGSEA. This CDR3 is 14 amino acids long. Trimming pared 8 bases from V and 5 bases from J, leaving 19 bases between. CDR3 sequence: CSTPGDTPDQPQHF. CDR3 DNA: TGCAGCACCCCTGGGGACACGCCAGATCAGCCCCAGCATTTT.

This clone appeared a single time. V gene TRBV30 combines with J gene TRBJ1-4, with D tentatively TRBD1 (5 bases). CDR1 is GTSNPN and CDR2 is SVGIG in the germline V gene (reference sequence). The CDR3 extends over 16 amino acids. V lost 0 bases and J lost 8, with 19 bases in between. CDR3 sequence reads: CAWSVWGSGRGEKLFF. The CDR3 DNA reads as TGTGCCTGGAGTGTATGGGGGTCAGGGCGCGGGGAAAAACTGTTTTTT. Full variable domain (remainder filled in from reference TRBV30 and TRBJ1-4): SQTIHQWPATLVQPVGSPLSLECTVEGTSNPNLYWYRQAAGRGLQLLFYSVGIGQISSEVPQNLSASRPQDRQFILSSKKLLLSDSGFYLCAWSVWGSGRGEKLFFGSGTQLSVL.

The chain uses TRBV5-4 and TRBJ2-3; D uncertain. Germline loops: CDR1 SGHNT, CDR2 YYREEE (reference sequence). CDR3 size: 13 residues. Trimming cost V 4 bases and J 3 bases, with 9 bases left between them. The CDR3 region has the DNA TGTGCCAGCAGCGGCTCCCCGACAGATACGCAGTATTTT. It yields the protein CASSGSPTDTQYF.

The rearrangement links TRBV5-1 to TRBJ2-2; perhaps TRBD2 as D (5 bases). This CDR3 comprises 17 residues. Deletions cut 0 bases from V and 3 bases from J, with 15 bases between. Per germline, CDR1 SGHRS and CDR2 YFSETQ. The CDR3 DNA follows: TGCGCCAGCAGCTTGGCACCCCTAGCCCTCCACACCGGGGAGCTGTTTTTT. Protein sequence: CASSLAPLALHTGELFF. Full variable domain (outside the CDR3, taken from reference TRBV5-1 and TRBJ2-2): KAGVTQTPRYLIKTRGQQVTLSCSPISGHRSVSWYQQTPGQGLQFLFEYFSETQRNKGNFPGRFSGRQFSNSRSEMNVSTLELGDSALYLCASSLAPLALHTGELFFGEGSRLTVL.

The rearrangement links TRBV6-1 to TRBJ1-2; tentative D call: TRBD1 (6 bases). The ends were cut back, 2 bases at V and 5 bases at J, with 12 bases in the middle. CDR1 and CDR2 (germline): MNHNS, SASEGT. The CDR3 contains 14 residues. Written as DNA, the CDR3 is TGTGCCAGCAGTGAATTTGGGGGGACATATGGCTACACCTTC. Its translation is CASSEFGGTYGYTF.

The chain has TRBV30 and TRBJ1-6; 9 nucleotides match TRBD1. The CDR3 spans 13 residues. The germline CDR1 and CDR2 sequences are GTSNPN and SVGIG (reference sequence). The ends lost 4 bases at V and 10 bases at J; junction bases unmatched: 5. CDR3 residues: CAWTGQGVSPLHF. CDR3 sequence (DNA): TGTGCCTGGACGGGACAGGGAGTATCACCCCTCCACTTT.

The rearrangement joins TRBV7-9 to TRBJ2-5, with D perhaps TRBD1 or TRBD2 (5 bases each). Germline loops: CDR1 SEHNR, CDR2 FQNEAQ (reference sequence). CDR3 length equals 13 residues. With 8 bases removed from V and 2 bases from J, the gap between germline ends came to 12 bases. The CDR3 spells CASLGRSQETQYF. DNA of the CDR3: TGTGCCAGCCTGGGACGGTCACAAGAGACCCAGTACTTC.

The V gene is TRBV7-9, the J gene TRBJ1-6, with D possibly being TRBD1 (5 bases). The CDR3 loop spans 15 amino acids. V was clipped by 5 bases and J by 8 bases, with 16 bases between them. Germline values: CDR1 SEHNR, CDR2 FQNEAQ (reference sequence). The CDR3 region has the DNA TGTGCCAGCAGCCTATCGGTAGGGGAGGATTCACCCCTCCACTTT. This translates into CASSLSVGEDSPLHF. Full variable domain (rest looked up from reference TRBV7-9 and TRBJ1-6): DTGVSQNPRHKITKRGQNVTFRCDPISEHNRLYWYRQTLGQGPEFLTYFQNEAQLEKSRLLSDRFSAERPKGSFSTLEIQRTEQGDSAMYLCASSLSVGEDSPLHFGNGTRLTVT.

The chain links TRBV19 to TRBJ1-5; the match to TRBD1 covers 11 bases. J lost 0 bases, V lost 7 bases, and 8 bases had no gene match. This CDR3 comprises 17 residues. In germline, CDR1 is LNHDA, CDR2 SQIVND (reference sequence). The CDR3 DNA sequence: TGTGCCAGTACGGGGACAGGGGGATTCTATAGCAATCAGCCCCAGCATTTT. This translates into CASTGTGGFYSNQPQHF. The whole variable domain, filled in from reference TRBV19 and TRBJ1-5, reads DGGITQSPKYLFRKEGQNVTLSCEQNLNHDAMYWYRQDPGQGLRLIYYSQIVNDFQKGDIAEGYSVSREKKESFPLTVTSAQKNPTAFYLCASTGTGGFYSNQPQHFGDGTRLSIL.

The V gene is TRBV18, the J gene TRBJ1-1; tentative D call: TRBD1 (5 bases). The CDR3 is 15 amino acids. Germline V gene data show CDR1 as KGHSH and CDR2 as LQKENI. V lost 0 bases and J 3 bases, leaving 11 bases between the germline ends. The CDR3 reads CASSPPSREDTEAFF. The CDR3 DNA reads TGTGCCAGCTCACCACCCTCCAGGGAGGACACTGAAGCTTTCTTT.

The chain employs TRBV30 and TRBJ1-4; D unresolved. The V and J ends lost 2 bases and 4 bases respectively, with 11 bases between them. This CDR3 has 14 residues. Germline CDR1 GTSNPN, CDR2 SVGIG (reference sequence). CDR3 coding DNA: TGTGCCTGGAGTTGGTCCGGCCTTAATGAAAAACTGTTTTTT. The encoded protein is CAWSWSGLNEKLFF.

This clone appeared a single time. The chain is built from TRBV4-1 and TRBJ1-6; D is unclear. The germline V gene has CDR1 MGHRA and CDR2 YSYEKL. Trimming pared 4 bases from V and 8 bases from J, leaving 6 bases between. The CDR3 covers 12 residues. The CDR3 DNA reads TGCGCCAGCAGCCCCCCGGATTCACCCCTCCACTTT. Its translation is CASSPPDSPLHF.

CDR3 sequence: CASSLTGTDGYTF. CDR3 DNA sequence: TGTGCCAGCAGTTTGACAGGGACTGACGGCTACACCTTC. This chain joins TRBV27 and TRBJ1-2; 7 nucleotides align to TRBD1. Germline CDR1 reads MNHEY; CDR2 reads SMNVEV (reference sequence). J was trimmed by 8 bases and V by 3 bases; bases with no gene match: 6. The CDR3 contains 13 residues.

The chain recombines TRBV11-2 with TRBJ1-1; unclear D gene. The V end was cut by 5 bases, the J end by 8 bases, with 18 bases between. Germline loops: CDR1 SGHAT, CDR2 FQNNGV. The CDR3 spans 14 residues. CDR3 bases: TGTGCCAGCAGCCACTATCGACCCTCCGAGGAAGCTTTCTTT. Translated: CASSHYRPSEEAFF.

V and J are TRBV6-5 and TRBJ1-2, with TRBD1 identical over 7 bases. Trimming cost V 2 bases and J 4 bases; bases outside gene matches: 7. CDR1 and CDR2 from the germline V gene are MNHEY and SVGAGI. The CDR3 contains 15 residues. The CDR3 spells CASSYDDRDPYGYTF. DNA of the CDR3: TGTGCCAGCAGTTACGACGACAGGGACCCCTATGGCTACACCTTC.

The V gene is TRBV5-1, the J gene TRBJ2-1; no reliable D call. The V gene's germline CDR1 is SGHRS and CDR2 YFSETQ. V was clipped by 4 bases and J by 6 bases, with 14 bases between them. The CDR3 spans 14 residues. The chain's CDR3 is CASSPAVGLNEQFF. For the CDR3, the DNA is TGCGCCAGCAGCCCGGCTGTTGGGCTCAATGAGCAGTTCTTC.

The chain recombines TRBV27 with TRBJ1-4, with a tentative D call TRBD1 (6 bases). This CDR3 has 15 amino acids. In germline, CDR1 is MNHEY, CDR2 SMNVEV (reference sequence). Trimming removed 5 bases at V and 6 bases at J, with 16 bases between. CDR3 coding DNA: TGTGCCAGCAGTAATGTAGGGGGTGCGGATGAAAAACTGTTTTTT. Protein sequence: CASSNVGGADEKLFF.

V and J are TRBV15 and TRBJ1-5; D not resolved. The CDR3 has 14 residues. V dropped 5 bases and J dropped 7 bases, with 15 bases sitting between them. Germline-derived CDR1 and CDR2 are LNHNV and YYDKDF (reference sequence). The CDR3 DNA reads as TGTGCCACCAGCCTCCGTGGGTCGTTACAGCCCCAGCATTTT. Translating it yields CATSLRGSLQPQHF. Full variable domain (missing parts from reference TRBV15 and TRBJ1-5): DAMVIQNPRYQVTQFGKPVTLSCSQTLNHNVMYWYQQKSSQAPKLLFHYYDKDFNNEADTPDNFQSRRPNTSFCFLDIRSPGLGDTAMYLCATSLRGSLQPQHFGDGTRLSIL.